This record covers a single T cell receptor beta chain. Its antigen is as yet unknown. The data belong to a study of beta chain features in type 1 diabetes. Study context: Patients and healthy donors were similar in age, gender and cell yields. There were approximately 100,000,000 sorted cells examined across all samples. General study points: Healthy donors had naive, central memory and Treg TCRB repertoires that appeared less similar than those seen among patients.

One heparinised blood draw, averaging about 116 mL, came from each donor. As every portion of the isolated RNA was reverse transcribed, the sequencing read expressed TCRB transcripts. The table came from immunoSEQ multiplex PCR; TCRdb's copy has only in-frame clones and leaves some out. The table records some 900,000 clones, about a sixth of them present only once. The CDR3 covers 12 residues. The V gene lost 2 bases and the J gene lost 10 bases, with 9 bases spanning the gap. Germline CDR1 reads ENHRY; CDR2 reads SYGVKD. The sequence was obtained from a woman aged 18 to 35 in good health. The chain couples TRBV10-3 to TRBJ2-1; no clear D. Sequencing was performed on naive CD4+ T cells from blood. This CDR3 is CAISERYPEQFF. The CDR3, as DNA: TGTGCCATCAGTGAGCGGTATCCAGAGCAGTTCTTC.